This T cell receptor (beta chain) was obtained from a study of T cell repertoires in cytomegalovirus infection (dated by TCRdb to about 2019). Regarding the complete study: Because public TCR beta signatures pointed to carriage of CMV infection together with the matching HLA type, the HLA type of each donor mattered for the analysis. Results and caveats for the whole study, not just this receptor: Cumulative frequency of public TCR beta family members discriminated carriers of CMV infection plus the relevant HLA type in this cohort and an independent 352-donor cohort. In the ex vivo response, HLA-C-restricted CMV-specific TCR beta clonotypes were dominant, and in two of eight donors the single most frequent clonotype came from this HLA-C-restricted group.

This clonotype was seen repeatedly, ten times or more. The specificity of this receptor is unknown. No much larger clone exists at a distance of one base, and base qualities are not known. This sample was sequenced with an Illumina HiSeq 1500. Using fastp at Q25 and MiXCR, TCRdb reprocessed the public reads and kept productive beta chains. Entries that share a CDR3 protein sequence are merged under the most common genes and DNA. Present in this sample are 250,000 to 300,000 distinct CDR3 sequences, over 8% of which were seen just once. The leading ten clones occupy around 16% of the sample. Germline trimming: 1 base from V, 7 bases from J; junction bases outside gene matches: 10. In the germline V gene, CDR1 corresponds to SGHTA and CDR2 to FQGNSA. Including the terminal cysteine and phenylalanine, the CDR3 comprises 17 residues. The only DNA kept is the CDR3, 51 bases in frame from the first base.

The chain is encoded by TRBV7-2 joined to TRBJ2-1; TRBD2 fits 10 bases in the junction. Sequenced material: PBMCs. The TCR comes from a human donor in good health (CMV status not recorded). Some clones in this sample may be carry-over from other donors' samples. The sequenced DNA is TGTGCCAGCAGCTTAGGGCCCCTAGCGGGAGCGCAAAATGAGCAGTTCTTC. Protein translation: CASSLGPLAGAQNEQFF.